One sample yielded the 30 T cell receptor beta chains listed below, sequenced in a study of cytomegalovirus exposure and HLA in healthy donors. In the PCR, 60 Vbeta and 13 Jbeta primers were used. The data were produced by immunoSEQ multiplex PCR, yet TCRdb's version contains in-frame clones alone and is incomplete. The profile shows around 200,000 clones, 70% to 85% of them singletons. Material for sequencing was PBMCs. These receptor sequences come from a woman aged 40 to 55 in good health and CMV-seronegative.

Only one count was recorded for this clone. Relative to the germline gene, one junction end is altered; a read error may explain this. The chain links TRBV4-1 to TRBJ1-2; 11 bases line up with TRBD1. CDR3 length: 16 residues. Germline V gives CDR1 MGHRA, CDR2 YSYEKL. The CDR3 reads CASSQEGQGATYDYTF. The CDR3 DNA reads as TGCGCCAGCAGCCAAGAAGGACAGGGGGCCACCTATGACTACACCTTC.

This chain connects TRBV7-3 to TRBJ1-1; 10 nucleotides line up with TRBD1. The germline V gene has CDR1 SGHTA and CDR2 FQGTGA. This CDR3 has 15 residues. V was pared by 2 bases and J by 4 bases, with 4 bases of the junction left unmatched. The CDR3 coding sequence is TGTGCCAGCAGCTTACTCCGGGACAGGGGCACTGAAGCTTTCTTT. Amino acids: CASSLLRDRGTEAFF. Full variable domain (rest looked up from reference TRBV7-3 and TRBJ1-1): GAGVSQTPSNKVTEKGKYVELRCDPISGHTALYWYRQSLGQGPEFLIYFQGTGAADDSGLPNDRFFAVRPEGSVSTLKIQRTERGDSAVYLCASSLLRDRGTEAFFGQGTRLTVV.

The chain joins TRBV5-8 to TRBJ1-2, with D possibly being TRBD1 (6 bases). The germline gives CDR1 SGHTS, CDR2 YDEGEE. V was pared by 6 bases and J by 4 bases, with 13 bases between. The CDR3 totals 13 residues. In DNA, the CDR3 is TGTGCCAGCACCCTGGGACACCCCTATGGCTACACCTTC. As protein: CASTLGHPYGYTF.

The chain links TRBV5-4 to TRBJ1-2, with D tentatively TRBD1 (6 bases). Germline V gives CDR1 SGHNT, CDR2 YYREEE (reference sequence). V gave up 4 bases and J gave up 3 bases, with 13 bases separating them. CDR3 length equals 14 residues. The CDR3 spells CASSPRGGDYGYTF. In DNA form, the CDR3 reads TGTGCCAGCAGCCCAAGGGGGGGGGACTATGGCTACACCTTC.

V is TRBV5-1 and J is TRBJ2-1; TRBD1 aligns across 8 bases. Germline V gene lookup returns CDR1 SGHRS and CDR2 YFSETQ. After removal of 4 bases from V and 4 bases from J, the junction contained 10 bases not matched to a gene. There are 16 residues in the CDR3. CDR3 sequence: CASSQSFGTGYNEQFF. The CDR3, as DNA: TGCGCCAGCAGCCAATCGTTCGGGACAGGTTACAATGAGCAGTTCTTC.

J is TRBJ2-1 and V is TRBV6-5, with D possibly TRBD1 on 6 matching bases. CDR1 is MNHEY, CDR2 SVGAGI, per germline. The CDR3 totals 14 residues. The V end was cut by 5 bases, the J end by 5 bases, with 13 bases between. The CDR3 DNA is TGTGCCAGCAGTCGATGGACAGACGACAATGAGCAGTTCTTC. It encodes CASSRWTDDNEQFF.

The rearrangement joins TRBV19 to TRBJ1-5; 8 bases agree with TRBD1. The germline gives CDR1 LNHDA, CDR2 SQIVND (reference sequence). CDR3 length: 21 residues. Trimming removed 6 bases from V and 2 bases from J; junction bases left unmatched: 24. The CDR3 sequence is CASRWGGLQGEGVLRNQPQHF. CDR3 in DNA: TGTGCCAGTAGATGGGGGGGGCTACAGGGGGAAGGAGTATTGCGCAATCAGCCCCAGCATTTT.

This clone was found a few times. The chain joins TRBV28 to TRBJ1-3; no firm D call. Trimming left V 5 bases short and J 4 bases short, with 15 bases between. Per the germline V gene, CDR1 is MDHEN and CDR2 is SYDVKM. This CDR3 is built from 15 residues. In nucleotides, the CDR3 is TGTGCCAGCAGTCCCCGGTGGAGGGAGGGAAACACCATATATTTT. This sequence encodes CASSPRWREGNTIYF.

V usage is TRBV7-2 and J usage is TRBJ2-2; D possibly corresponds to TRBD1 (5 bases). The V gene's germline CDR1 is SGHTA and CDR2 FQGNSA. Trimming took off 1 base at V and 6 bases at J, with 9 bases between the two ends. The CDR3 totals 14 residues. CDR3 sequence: CASSLVAGPGELFF. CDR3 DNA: TGTGCCAGCAGCTTAGTGGCAGGGCCCGGGGAGCTGTTTTTT. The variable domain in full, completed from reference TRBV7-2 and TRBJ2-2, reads GAGVSQSPSNKVTEKGKDVELRCDPISGHTALYWYRQSLGQGLEFLIYFQGNSAPDKSGLPSDRFSAERTGGSVSTLTIQRTQQEDSAVYLCASSLVAGPGELFFGEGSRLTVL.

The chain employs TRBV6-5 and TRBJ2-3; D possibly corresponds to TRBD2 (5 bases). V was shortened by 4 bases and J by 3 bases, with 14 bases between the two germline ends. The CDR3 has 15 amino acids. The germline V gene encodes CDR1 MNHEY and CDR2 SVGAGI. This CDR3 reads CASSSPSSRTDTQYF. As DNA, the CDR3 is TGTGCCAGCAGTTCCCCTAGCTCCCGAACAGATACGCAGTATTTT.

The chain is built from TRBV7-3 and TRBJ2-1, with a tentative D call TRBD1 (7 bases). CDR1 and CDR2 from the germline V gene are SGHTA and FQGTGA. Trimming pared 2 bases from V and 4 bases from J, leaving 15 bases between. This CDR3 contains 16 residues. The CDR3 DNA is TGTGCCAGCAGCTTAGGAGGGGGCGCCGTTTACAATGAGCAGTTCTTC. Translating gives CASSLGGGAVYNEQFF.

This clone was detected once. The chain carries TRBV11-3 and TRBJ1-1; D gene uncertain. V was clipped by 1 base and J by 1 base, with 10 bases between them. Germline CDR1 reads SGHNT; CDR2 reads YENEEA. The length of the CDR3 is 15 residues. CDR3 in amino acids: CASSLAGRGNTEAFF. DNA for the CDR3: TGTGCCAGCAGCTTAGCAGGACGGGGGAACACTGAAGCTTTCTTT. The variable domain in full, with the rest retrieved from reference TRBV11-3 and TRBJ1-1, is EAGVVQSPRYKIIEKKQPVAFWCNPISGHNTLYWYLQNLGQGPELLIRYENEEAVDDSQLPKDRFSAERLKGVDSTLKIQPAELGDSAVYLCASSLAGRGNTEAFFGQGTRLTVV.

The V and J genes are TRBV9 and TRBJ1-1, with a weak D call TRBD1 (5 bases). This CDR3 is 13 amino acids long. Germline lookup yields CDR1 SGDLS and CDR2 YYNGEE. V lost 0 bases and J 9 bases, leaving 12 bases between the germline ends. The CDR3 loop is CASSVGPGLKAFF. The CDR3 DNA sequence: TGTGCCAGCAGCGTAGGCCCAGGGTTAAAAGCTTTCTTT.

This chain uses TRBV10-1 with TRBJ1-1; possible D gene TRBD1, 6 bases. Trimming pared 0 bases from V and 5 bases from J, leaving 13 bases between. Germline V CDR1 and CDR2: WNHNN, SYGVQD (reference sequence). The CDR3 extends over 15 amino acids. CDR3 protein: CASSESAQGETEAFF. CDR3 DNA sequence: TGCGCCAGCAGTGAGTCGGCACAGGGCGAAACTGAAGCTTTCTTT.

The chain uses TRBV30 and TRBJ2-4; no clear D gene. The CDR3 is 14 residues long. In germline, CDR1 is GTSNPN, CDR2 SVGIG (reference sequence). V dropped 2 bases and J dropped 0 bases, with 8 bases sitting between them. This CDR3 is CAWSYRLAKNIQYF. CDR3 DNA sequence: TGTGCCTGGAGTTATCGTCTAGCCAAAAACATTCAGTACTTC.

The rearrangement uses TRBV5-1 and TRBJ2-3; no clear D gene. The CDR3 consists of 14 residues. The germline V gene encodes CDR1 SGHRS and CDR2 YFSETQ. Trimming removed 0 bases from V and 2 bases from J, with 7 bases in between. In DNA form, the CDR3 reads TGCGCCAGCAGCTTGGGGGCCTACACAGATACGCAGTATTTT. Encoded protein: CASSLGAYTDTQYF.

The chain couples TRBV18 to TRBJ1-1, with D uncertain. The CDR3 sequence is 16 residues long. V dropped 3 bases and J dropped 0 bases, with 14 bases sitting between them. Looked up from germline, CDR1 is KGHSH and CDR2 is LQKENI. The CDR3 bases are TGTGCCAGCTCACCCGGGTTAGATATCATGAACACTGAAGCTTTCTTT. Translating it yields CASSPGLDIMNTEAFF.

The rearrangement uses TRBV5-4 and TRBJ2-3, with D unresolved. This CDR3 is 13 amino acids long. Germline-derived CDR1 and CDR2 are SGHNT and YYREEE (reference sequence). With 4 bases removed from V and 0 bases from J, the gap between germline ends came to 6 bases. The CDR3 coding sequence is TGTGCCAGCAGCGTAACTAGCACAGATACGCAGTATTTT. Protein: CASSVTSTDTQYF.

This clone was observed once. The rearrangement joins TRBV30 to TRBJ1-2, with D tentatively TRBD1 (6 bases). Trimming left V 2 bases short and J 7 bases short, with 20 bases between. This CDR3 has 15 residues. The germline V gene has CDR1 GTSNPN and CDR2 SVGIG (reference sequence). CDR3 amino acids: CAWSTPGAGAFGYTF. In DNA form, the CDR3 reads TGTGCCTGGAGTACGCCCGGGGCAGGGGCGTTTGGCTACACCTTC.

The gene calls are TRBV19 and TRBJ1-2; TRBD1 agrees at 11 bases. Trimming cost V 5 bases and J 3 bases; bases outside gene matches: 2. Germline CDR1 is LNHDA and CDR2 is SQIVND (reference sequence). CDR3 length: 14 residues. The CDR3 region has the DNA TGTGCCAGTAGTCCGGACAGGGGGCACTATGGCTACACCTTC. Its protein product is CASSPDRGHYGYTF. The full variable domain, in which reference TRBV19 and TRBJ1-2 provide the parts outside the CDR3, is DGGITQSPKYLFRKEGQNVTLSCEQNLNHDAMYWYRQDPGQGLRLIYYSQIVNDFQKGDIAEGYSVSREKKESFPLTVTSAQKNPTAFYLCASSPDRGHYGYTFGSGTRLTVV.

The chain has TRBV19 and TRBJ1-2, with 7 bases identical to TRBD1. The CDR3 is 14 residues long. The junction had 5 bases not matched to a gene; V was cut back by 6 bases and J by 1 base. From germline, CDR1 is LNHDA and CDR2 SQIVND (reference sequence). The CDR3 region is CASRLTGNNYGYTF. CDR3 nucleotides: TGTGCCAGTAGGTTGACAGGGAATAACTATGGCTACACCTTC.

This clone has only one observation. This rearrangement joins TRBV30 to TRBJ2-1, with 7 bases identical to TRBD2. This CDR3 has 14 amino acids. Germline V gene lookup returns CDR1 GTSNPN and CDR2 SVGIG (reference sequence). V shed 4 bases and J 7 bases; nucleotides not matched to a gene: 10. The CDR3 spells CAWNGESGVNEQFF. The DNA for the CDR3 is TGTGCCTGGAACGGGGAGAGCGGGGTTAATGAGCAGTTCTTC.

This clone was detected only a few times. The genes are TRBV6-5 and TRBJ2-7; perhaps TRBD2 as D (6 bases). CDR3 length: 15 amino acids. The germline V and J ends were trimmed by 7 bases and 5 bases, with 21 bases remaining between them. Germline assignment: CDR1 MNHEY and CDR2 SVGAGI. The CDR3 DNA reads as TGTGCCAGCATTCCAAATCTGTGGGGCGGGGACGAGCAGTACTTC. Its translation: CASIPNLWGGDEQYF.

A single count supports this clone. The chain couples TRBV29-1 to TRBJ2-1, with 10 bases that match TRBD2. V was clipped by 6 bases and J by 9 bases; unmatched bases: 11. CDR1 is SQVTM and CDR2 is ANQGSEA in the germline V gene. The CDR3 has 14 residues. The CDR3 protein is CSVRVAGGRGEQFF. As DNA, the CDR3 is TGCAGCGTCCGCGTAGCGGGGGGAAGGGGTGAGCAGTTCTTC.

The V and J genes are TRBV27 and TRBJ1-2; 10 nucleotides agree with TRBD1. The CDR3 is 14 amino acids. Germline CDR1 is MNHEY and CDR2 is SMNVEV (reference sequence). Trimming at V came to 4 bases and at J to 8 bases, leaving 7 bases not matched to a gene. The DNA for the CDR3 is TGTGCCAGCAGTTCCCTCGGGACAGGGGACGGCTACACCTTC. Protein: CASSSLGTGDGYTF.

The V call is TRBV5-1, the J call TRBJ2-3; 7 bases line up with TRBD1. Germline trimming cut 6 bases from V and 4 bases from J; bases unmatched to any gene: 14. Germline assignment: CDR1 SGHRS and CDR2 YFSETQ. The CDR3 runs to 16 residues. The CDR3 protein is CASNSGQARRSDTQYF. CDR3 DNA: TGCGCCAGCAACTCAGGACAGGCAAGACGTTCAGATACGCAGTATTTT.

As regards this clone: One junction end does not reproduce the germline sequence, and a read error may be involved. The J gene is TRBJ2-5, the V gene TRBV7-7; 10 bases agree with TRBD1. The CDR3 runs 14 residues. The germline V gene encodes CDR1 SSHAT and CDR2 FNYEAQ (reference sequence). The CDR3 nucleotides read TGTGCTAGCAGAACCGGGACAGGGGTTGGGACCCAGTACTTC. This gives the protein CASRTGTGVGTQYF.

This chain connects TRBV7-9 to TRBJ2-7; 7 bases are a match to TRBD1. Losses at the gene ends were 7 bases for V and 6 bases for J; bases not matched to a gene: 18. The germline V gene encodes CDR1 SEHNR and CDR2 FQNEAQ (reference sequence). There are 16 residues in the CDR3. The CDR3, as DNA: TGTGCCAGCACCCAACCCCGGGCAGGGGGTTCTGGCGAGCAGTACTTC. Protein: CASTQPRAGGSGEQYF.

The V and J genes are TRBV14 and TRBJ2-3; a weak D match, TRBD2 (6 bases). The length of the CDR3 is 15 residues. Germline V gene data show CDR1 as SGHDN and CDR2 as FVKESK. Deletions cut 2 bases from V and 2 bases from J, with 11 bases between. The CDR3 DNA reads TGTGCCAGCAGCCAATTACCGGGGGACACAGATACGCAGTATTTT. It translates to CASSQLPGDTDTQYF.

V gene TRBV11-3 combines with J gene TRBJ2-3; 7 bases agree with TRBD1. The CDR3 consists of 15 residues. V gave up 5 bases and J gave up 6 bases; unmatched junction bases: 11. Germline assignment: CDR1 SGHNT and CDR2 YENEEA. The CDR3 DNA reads TGTGCCAGCAGCCCATACAGGGGCCCAGGGGATACGCAGTATTTT. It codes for CASSPYRGPGDTQYF. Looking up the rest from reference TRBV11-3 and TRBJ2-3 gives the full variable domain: EAGVVQSPRYKIIEKKQPVAFWCNPISGHNTLYWYLQNLGQGPELLIRYENEEAVDDSQLPKDRFSAERLKGVDSTLKIQPAELGDSAVYLCASSPYRGPGDTQYFGPGTRLTVL.